The 22 T cell receptor beta chains reported below all come from one sample, sequenced in a study of blood T cell repertoires in COVID-19. Data came from immunoSEQ multiplex PCR; TCRdb stores just in-frame clones and leaves some out. The table has some 110,000 clones, roughly 80% seen once; the top ten hold approximately 3.4%. The specimen was peripheral blood. These receptor sequences come from a woman older than 75 with active or convalescent COVID-19.

This chain's CDR3 is CASSFGGPNSPLHF. CDR3 DNA sequence: TGTGCCAGCAGCTTCGGGGGTCCGAATTCACCCCTCCACTTT. The chain employs TRBV5-6 and TRBJ1-6; D is possibly TRBD1 (5 bases). V was cut by 2 bases and J by 7 bases, with 10 bases left in between. Germline V gives CDR1 SGHDT, CDR2 YYEEEE. The CDR3 covers 14 residues.

The V gene is TRBV4-1, the J gene TRBJ1-6; 9 positions agree with TRBD1. CDR1 MGHRA and CDR2 YSYEKL come from the germline V gene. Trimming cost V 0 bases and J 2 bases; bases outside gene matches: 8. This CDR3 spans 19 amino acids. In nucleotides, the CDR3 is TGCGCCAGCAGCCAAGATTCGGGGACAGGGATGACCTATAATTCACCCCTCCACTTT. The encoded protein is CASSQDSGTGMTYNSPLHF.

The V gene is TRBV19, the J gene TRBJ1-1, with unresolved D. This CDR3 comprises 15 residues. V gave up 1 base and J gave up 1 base, with 10 bases separating them. Germline V lookup: CDR1 LNHDA, CDR2 SQIVND (reference sequence). The CDR3 DNA reads as TGTGCCAGTAGTATAGTTCGCTCAGGGAACACTGAAGCTTTCTTT. Residues: CASSIVRSGNTEAFF.

The V call is TRBV7-8, the J call TRBJ2-3; TRBD2 agrees at 7 bases. The V segment lost 1 base and the J segment 2 bases; nucleotides outside the gene matches: 3. Germline lookup yields CDR1 SGHVS and CDR2 FQNEAQ. The CDR3 is made up of 15 amino acids. Written as DNA, the CDR3 is TGTGCCAGCAGCTTAGACGGGGGGTTCACAGATACGCAGTATTTT. It codes for CASSLDGGFTDTQYF.

The rearrangement uses TRBV6-5 and TRBJ1-6, with a tentative D call TRBD1 (6 bases). In germline, CDR1 is MNHEY, CDR2 SVGAGI. Trimming removed 5 bases from V and 5 bases from J, with 13 bases in between. There are 15 residues in the CDR3. The CDR3: CASSRRDIDNSPLHF. CDR3 coding DNA: TGTGCCAGCAGTCGCCGGGACATAGATAATTCACCCCTCCACTTT.

This chain links TRBV7-9 with TRBJ2-3; 9 bases are a match to TRBD2. The germline V gene has CDR1 SEHNR and CDR2 FQNEAQ (reference sequence). This CDR3 contains 18 residues. J was trimmed by 0 bases and V by 2 bases; bases with no gene match: 9. CDR3 loop: CASSLSPGLAGSTDTQYF. CDR3 in DNA: TGTGCCAGCAGCTTATCCCCTGGTCTAGCGGGAAGCACAGATACGCAGTATTTT.

V gene TRBV3-1 (or the pseudogene TRBV3-2) combines with J gene TRBJ2-3; 14 nucleotides align to TRBD2. From germline, CDR1 is LGHDT and CDR2 YNNKEL (reference sequence). CDR3 size: 18 residues. Trimming took 0 bases from V and 5 from J; bases not matched to a gene: 7. Written as DNA, the CDR3 is TGTGCCAGCAGCCAAGAACTTGGGACTAGCGGGGGAGAAGATACGCAGTATTTT. Protein product: CASSQELGTSGGEDTQYF.

V and J are TRBV7-9 and TRBJ1-1, with D possibly matching TRBD1 (5 bases). The CDR3 sequence is 17 residues long. Germline-derived CDR1 and CDR2 are SEHNR and FQNEAQ (reference sequence). V lost 5 bases, J lost 1 base, and 20 bases lay in between. The CDR3 loop is CASSPSKSGRANTEAFF. The CDR3 DNA reads as TGTGCCAGCAGCCCTAGTAAATCCGGCAGGGCGAACACTGAAGCTTTCTTT. Filled out from reference TRBV7-9 and TRBJ1-1, the complete variable domain reads DTGVSQNPRHKITKRGQNVTFRCDPISEHNRLYWYRQTLGQGPEFLTYFQNEAQLEKSRLLSDRFSAERPKGSFSTLEIQRTEQGDSAMYLCASSPSKSGRANTEAFFGQGTRLTVV.

This clone appeared once. This sequence joins TRBV6-2 or TRBV6-3 and TRBJ2-3; 8 positions match TRBD2. With 5 bases clipped from V and 0 bases from J, the junction kept 7 bases outside the gene matches. Germline CDR1 and CDR2: MNHEY and SVGEGT. This CDR3 has 16 amino acids. The CDR3 region has the DNA TGTGCCAGCAGTCTGACCACTAGCGGAAGCACAGATACGCAGTATTTT. It translates to CASSLTTSGSTDTQYF.

This chain links TRBV6-5 with TRBJ1-5; 7 bases map to TRBD1. V dropped 7 bases and J dropped 0; count of bases not matched to a gene: 6. The CDR3 covers 15 residues. CDR1 MNHEY and CDR2 SVGAGI come from the germline V gene. The CDR3 spells CASMVGGNSNQPQHF. CDR3 nucleotide sequence: TGTGCCAGCATGGTAGGGGGCAATAGCAATCAGCCCCAGCATTTT.

V gene TRBV18 combines with J gene TRBJ2-1, with a possible D match to TRBD1 (6 bases). V was pared by 3 bases and J by 6 bases, with 12 bases between. Germline loops: CDR1 KGHSH, CDR2 LQKENI. The CDR3 has 14 residues. The CDR3 spells CASSPETGFNEQFF. The CDR3 DNA is TGTGCCAGCTCACCCGAGACAGGTTTCAATGAGCAGTTCTTC.

The chain joins TRBV6-1 to TRBJ2-2; no clear D. V lost 0 bases and J 9 bases, leaving 14 bases between the germline ends. Germline CDR1 is MNHNS and CDR2 is SASEGT. The CDR3 is 15 residues long. The CDR3 sequence is CASSEAIQFVRELFF. CDR3 bases: TGTGCCAGCAGTGAAGCGATACAATTCGTCCGGGAGCTGTTTTTT.

V and J are TRBV4-1 and TRBJ1-6; no clear D. CDR1 and CDR2 (germline): MGHRA, YSYEKL. The CDR3 has 19 residues. The V and J ends lost 0 bases and 7 bases respectively, with 22 bases between them. CDR3 bases: TGCGCCAGCAGCCAAGACCCGGTCCGCGGAACGATAATAAATTCACCCCTCCACTTT. Translation gives CASSQDPVRGTIINSPLHF.

The J gene is TRBJ2-7, the V gene TRBV28; 8 bases align to TRBD1. After removal of 7 bases from V and 6 bases from J, the junction contained 14 bases not matched to a gene. The CDR3 length is 15 residues. Germline values: CDR1 MDHEN, CDR2 SYDVKM. Here the CDR3 DNA reads TGTGCCAGCAAAGGTGGGGGACAGGTTTTCGGCGAGCAGTACTTC. Translating it yields CASKGGGQVFGEQYF.

The chain joins TRBV2 to TRBJ1-3, with a tentative D call TRBD1 (6 bases). Germline V gene data show CDR1 as SNHLY and CDR2 as FYNNEI. The V gene lost 3 bases and the J gene lost 2 bases, with 8 bases spanning the gap. The CDR3 length is 14 residues. CDR3 nucleotides: TGTGCCAGCAGTGACCGGACAGCTGGAAACACCATATATTTT. It codes for CASSDRTAGNTIYF.

The chain links TRBV7-2 to TRBJ1-4; D remains ambiguous. CDR1 is SGHTA, CDR2 FQGNSA, per germline. Trimming took 4 bases from V and 3 from J, leaving 12 bases between them. The CDR3 is 15 residues long. For the CDR3, the DNA is TGTGCCAGCAGCTGGGCGGGGATACCTAATGAAAAACTGTTTTTT. This sequence encodes CASSWAGIPNEKLFF.

This clone was recorded once. This chain connects TRBV9 to TRBJ1-1; the D gene is possibly TRBD1 (6 bases). Trimming left V 3 bases short and J 1 base short, with 13 bases between. The CDR3 has 15 amino acids. Germline V CDR1 and CDR2: SGDLS, YYNGEE. CDR3 nucleotides: TGTGCCAGCAGCGCACCCGGGACAACGAACACTGAAGCTTTCTTT. This gives the protein CASSAPGTTNTEAFF.

This clone was found a few times. The chain employs TRBV6-6 and TRBJ2-7; D not certain. V lost 2 bases, J lost 6 bases, and 14 bases lay in between. Germline CDR1 is MNHNY and CDR2 is SVGAGI (reference sequence). This CDR3 spans 14 amino acids. CDR3: CASSYNAVSGEQYF. DNA of the CDR3: TGTGCCAGCAGTTACAACGCTGTTTCCGGCGAGCAGTACTTC.

The gene calls are TRBV18 and TRBJ1-2; D not resolved. This CDR3 has 11 residues. Trimming cost V 2 bases and J 9 bases, with 7 bases left between them. Germline CDR1 reads KGHSH; CDR2 reads LQKENI. The chain's CDR3 is CASSPGESYTF. The CDR3 nucleotides read TGTGCCAGCTCACCAGGAGAGAGCTACACCTTC.

The chain joins TRBV28 to TRBJ1-1, with 11 positions matching TRBD1. CDR1 and CDR2 from the germline V gene are MDHEN and SYDVKM. The CDR3 has 16 residues. V lost 7 bases to trimming and J lost 1 base; unmatched junction nucleotides: 8. CDR3 region: CASTMDRGPRNTEAFF. The CDR3 bases are TGTGCCAGCACTATGGACAGGGGGCCGAGGAACACTGAAGCTTTCTTT.

The rearrangement links TRBV19 to TRBJ2-2; TRBD2 is a possible D gene (6 bases). The length of the CDR3 is 16 residues. Germline CDR1 and CDR2: LNHDA and SQIVND (reference sequence). V shed 3 bases and J shed 4 bases, with 15 bases lying between them. CDR3 sequence reads: CASSIIGLGGTGELFF. CDR3 sequence (DNA): TGTGCCAGTAGTATTATAGGACTGGGGGGCACCGGGGAGCTGTTTTTT.

The chain joins TRBV11-2 to TRBJ2-7; 7 nucleotides align to TRBD1. Germline lookup yields CDR1 SGHAT and CDR2 FQNNGV. The CDR3 consists of 14 residues. V lost 5 bases, J lost 5 bases, and 9 bases stayed unmatched. CDR3 protein: CASSQVTGKNEQYF. CDR3 nucleotides: TGTGCCAGCAGCCAGGTGACAGGGAAGAACGAGCAGTACTTC.